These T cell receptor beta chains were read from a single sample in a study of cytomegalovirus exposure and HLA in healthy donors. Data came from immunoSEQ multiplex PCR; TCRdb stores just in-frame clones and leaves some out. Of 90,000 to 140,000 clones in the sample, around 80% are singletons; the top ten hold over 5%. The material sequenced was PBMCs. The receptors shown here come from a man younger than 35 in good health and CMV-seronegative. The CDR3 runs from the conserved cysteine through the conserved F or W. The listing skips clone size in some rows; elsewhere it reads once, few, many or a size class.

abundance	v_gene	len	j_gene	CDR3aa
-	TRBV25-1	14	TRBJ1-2	CASSEGSGVGGYTF
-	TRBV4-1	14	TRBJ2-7	CASSQYRVAYEQYF
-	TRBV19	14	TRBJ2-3	CASSIQGAEDTQYF
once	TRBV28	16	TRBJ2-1	CASGLAGAGSYNEQFF
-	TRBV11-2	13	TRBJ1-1	CASSLRGNTEAFF
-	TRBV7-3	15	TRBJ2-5	CASSRQGQGWETQYF
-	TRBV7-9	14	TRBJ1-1	CASSLVRGGGLTFF
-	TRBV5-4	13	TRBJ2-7	CASRPSGLYEQYF
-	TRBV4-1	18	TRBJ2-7	CASSQLSGIIGGSYEQYF
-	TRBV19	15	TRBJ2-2	CASSRTGANTGELFF
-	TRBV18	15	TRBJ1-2	CASSPMQGYNYGYTF
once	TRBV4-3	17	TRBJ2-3	CASSQEVQGVQTDTQYF
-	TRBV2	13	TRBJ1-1	CATQTGSGTEAFF
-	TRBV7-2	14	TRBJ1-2	CASSLPRTGHGYTF
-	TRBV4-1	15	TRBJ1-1	CASSQDFPAGVGAFF
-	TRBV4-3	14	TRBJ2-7	CASSPGVGGYEQYF
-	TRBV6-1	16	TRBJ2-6	CASSGSQGAGANVLTF
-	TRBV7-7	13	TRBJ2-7	CASSLGSGGPQYF
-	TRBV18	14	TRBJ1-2	CASSPDRDSEGYTF
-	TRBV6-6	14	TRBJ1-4	CASDAGAPGEKLFF
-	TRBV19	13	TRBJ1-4	CASRGQAHEKLFF
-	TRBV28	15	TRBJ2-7	CASSKIGTGGYEQYF
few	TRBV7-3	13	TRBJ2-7	CASSFDSSYEQYF
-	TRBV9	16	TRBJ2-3	CASSIGTGWSTDTQYF
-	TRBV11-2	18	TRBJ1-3	CASSYGRGGSYSGNTIYF
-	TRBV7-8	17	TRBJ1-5	CASSLASLGSLGQPQHF
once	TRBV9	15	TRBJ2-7	CASSPGTPSSYEQYF
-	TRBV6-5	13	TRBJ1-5	CASSQLREIPQHF
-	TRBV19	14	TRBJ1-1	CASTQSPGVTEAFF
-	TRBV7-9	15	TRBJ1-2	CASSLAVGLNYGYTF
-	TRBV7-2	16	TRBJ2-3	CASSESGSYRTDTQYF
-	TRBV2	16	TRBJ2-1	CASSSRLAGGGNEQFF
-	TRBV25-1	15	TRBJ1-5	CASSDPDRTGQPQHF
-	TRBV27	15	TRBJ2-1	CASSFPGASYNEQFF
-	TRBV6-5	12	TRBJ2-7	CAGQRGPYEQYF
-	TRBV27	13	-	CASSIGQGYEQYF
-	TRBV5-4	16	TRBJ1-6	CASSLKSQGAGSPLHF
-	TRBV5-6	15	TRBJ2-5	CASSRSSGRGETQYF